These 22 T cell receptor beta chains came from one sample sequenced in a study of cytomegalovirus exposure and HLA in healthy donors (dated by TCRdb to about 2017). The library was prepared using the immunoSEQ multiplex PCR assay. For the multiplex PCR, a mixture combining 60 forward primers for TCR Vbeta segments and 13 reverse primers for TCR Jbeta segments was used. TCRdb carries this immuneACCESS record with in-frame sequences only. Its versions omit some clonotypes, under half of them owing to an unresolved V gene in the studies checked, with the rest unexplained. A total of around 120,000 clones appear in this sample, 70% to 80% of them only once. The ten largest clonotypes hold less than 3.5% of the sample. Sample: PBMCs. The receptors were gathered from a man in his fifties or sixties in good health and CMV-seropositive.

This clone was recorded a few times. V gene TRBV19 combines with J gene TRBJ1-6, with D perhaps matching TRBD1 (6 bases). The CDR3 consists of 17 residues. Germline CDR1 reads LNHDA; CDR2 reads SQIVND (reference sequence). Trimming took off 4 bases at V and 9 bases at J, with 22 bases between the two ends. In nucleotides, the CDR3 is TGTGCCAGTAGTAGATCTCTTGTGGACAGTTTGACTTCACCCCTCCACTTT. Translating it yields CASSRSLVDSLTSPLHF.

The genes are TRBV10-3 and TRBJ2-7; 8 bases are shared with TRBD2. Germline V gene sequence: CDR1 ENHRY, CDR2 SYGVKD. V lost 4 bases and J lost 3; bases outside the gene matches: 5. This CDR3 contains 14 residues. CDR3 sequence: CAISVASGFYEQYF. CDR3 coding DNA: TGTGCCATCAGTGTGGCTAGCGGGTTCTACGAGCAGTACTTC.

The CDR3: CASTGKSAGTGEFF. The CDR3 DNA reads TGTGCCAGCACCGGGAAATCGGCCGGGACAGGGGAGTTCTTC. V is TRBV7-9 and J is TRBJ2-1; 10 bases are shared with TRBD1. The J segment lost 14 bases and the V segment lost 7 bases, leaving 14 bases of the junction unmatched. Germline CDR1 is SEHNR and CDR2 is FQNEAQ (reference sequence). This CDR3 is 14 amino acids long.

On this clone: The same CDR3 arises from other DNA sequences in this sample as well. The CDR3 region is CASSLGVNSNQPQHF. CDR3 coding DNA: TGTGCCAGCAGCTTAGGGGTCAATAGCAATCAGCCCCAGCATTTT. The chain is built from TRBV5-5 and TRBJ1-5; D is possibly TRBD1 (5 bases). Trimming took off 2 bases at V and 0 bases at J, with 9 bases between the two ends. Germline CDR1 SGHKS, CDR2 YYEKEE (reference sequence). The CDR3 spans 15 residues.

The chain carries TRBV20-1 and TRBJ2-7, with 9 positions matching TRBD1. Trimming removed 7 bases from V and 6 bases from J; junction bases left unmatched: 4. This CDR3 spans 11 amino acids. From germline, CDR1 is DFQATT and CDR2 SNEGSKA (reference sequence). CDR3 protein: CSVYRGREQYF. CDR3 in DNA: TGCAGTGTGTACAGGGGGCGCGAGCAGTACTTC.

The rearrangement links TRBV11-1 to TRBJ2-5; D is undetermined. V was trimmed by 2 bases and J by 4 bases, leaving 8 bases between them. The CDR3 is 13 amino acids. From germline, CDR1 is SGHAT and CDR2 FQDESV (reference sequence). CDR3 in DNA: TGTGCCAGCAGCTTAACCCACGGAGAGACCCAGTACTTC. It codes for CASSLTHGETQYF.

The rearrangement uses TRBV18 and TRBJ2-3; D remains unclear. Trimming cost V 2 bases and J 4 bases, with 10 bases left between them. There are 14 residues in the CDR3. The germline CDR1 and CDR2 sequences are KGHSH and LQKENI. CDR3 region: CASSPTAAPDTQYF. CDR3 in DNA: TGTGCCAGCTCACCAACTGCGGCGCCAGATACGCAGTATTTT.

This clone was counted between two and nine times. This chain links TRBV7-9 with TRBJ1-1, with TRBD1 matching 7 bases. The CDR3 has 14 amino acids. Germline loops: CDR1 SEHNR, CDR2 FQNEAQ (reference sequence). The V and J ends lost 3 bases and 2 bases, in that order; junction bases with no gene match: 3. The CDR3, as DNA: TGTGCCAGCAGCTTGACAGGGTACAACACTGAAGCTTTCTTT. Translated, it gives CASSLTGYNTEAFF.

The chain uses TRBV2 and TRBJ1-2; possible D gene TRBD1, 6 bases. CDR3 length: 17 amino acids. V shed 7 bases and J shed 2 bases, with 23 bases lying between them. Germline CDR1 and CDR2: SNHLY and FYNNEI. CDR3 coding DNA: TGTGCCAGCATTGAGGGGGGACTGCATCGACGGAACTATGGCTACACCTTC. It yields the protein CASIEGGLHRRNYGYTF.

This clone was detected a few times. This CDR3 is CASSGREGNIQYF. In nucleotides, the CDR3 is TGTGCCAGTTCCGGGAGGGAGGGAAACATTCAGTACTTC. V gene TRBV19 combines with J gene TRBJ2-4, with 8 nucleotides matching TRBD2. Germline trimming cut 8 bases from V and 6 bases from J; bases unmatched to any gene: 6. The germline V gene encodes CDR1 LNHDA and CDR2 SQIVND (reference sequence). The CDR3 contains 13 residues. The whole variable domain, remainder taken from reference TRBV19 and TRBJ2-4, is DGGITQSPKYLFRKEGQNVTLSCEQNLNHDAMYWYRQDPGQGLRLIYYSQIVNDFQKGDIAEGYSVSREKKESFPLTVTSAQKNPTAFYLCASSGREGNIQYFGAGTRLSVL.

The CDR3 loop is CASSQVGGPALAKNIQYF. The CDR3 DNA reads as TGCGCCAGCAGCCAAGTAGGGGGTCCTGCGCTAGCCAAAAACATTCAGTACTTC. This chain links TRBV4-1 with TRBJ2-4; weak D call: TRBD1 (6 bases). The CDR3 covers 18 residues. Germline CDR1 is MGHRA and CDR2 is YSYEKL. Trimming pared 1 base from V and 0 bases from J, leaving 16 bases between.

This clone was recorded a few times. CDR3 in amino acids: CASTPYTNTEAFF. The CDR3, as DNA: TGTGCCAGCACCCCTTACACAAACACTGAAGCTTTCTTT. The chain joins TRBV5-5 to TRBJ1-1; no clear D. The V end was cut by 6 bases, the J end by 2 bases, with 11 bases between. Germline V lookup: CDR1 SGHKS, CDR2 YYEKEE (reference sequence). This CDR3 contains 13 residues.

The chain links TRBV25-1 to TRBJ1-2; D might be TRBD1 (5 bases). V was shortened by 6 bases and J by 4 bases, with 12 bases between the two germline ends. This CDR3 spans 13 amino acids. Germline assignment: CDR1 MGHDK and CDR2 SYGVNS. CDR3 sequence: CASSLGGTYGYTF. Here the CDR3 DNA reads TGTGCCAGCAGCCTCGGGGGGACCTATGGCTACACCTTC.

This clone was counted a single time. The chain employs TRBV19 and TRBJ2-7, with D possibly being TRBD2 (5 bases). The V gene lost 0 bases and the J gene lost 0 bases, with 9 bases spanning the gap. Germline V lookup: CDR1 LNHDA, CDR2 SQIVND (reference sequence). The CDR3 contains 15 residues. CDR3: CASSIESGLSYEQYF. The CDR3 region has the DNA TGTGCCAGTAGTATAGAGTCAGGACTCTCCTACGAGCAGTACTTC. Filled out from reference TRBV19 and TRBJ2-7, the complete variable domain reads DGGITQSPKYLFRKEGQNVTLSCEQNLNHDAMYWYRQDPGQGLRLIYYSQIVNDFQKGDIAEGYSVSREKKESFPLTVTSAQKNPTAFYLCASSIESGLSYEQYFGPGTRLTVT.

V and J are TRBV15 and TRBJ2-3; 9 bases match TRBD2. After removal of 5 bases from V and 3 bases from J, the junction contained 6 bases not matched to a gene. The CDR3 extends over 15 amino acids. From germline, CDR1 is LNHNV and CDR2 YYDKDF (reference sequence). Here the CDR3 reads CATSDSGSGTDTQYF. The CDR3 DNA sequence: TGTGCCACCAGCGATAGCGGGAGTGGGACAGATACGCAGTATTTT. Filled out from reference TRBV15 and TRBJ2-3, the complete variable domain reads DAMVIQNPRYQVTQFGKPVTLSCSQTLNHNVMYWYQQKSSQAPKLLFHYYDKDFNNEADTPDNFQSRRPNTSFCFLDIRSPGLGDTAMYLCATSDSGSGTDTQYFGPGTRLTVL.

The J gene is TRBJ2-2, the V gene TRBV6-5, with a possible D match to TRBD2 (5 bases). Germline values: CDR1 MNHEY, CDR2 SVGAGI. The V gene lost 5 bases and the J gene lost 6 bases, with 10 bases spanning the gap. The CDR3 totals 13 residues. In DNA, the CDR3 is TGTGCCAGCAGTCCTATACTAGCCGGGGAGCTGTTTTTT. It specifies CASSPILAGELFF.

V and J are TRBV29-1 and TRBJ2-7; TRBD1 matches 8 bases. V was clipped by 7 bases and J by 1 base; unmatched bases: 15. Germline V gene sequence: CDR1 SQVTM, CDR2 ANQGSEA. The CDR3 sequence is 16 residues long. In nucleotides, the CDR3 is TGCAGCGCCCCCCCTGGACAGGGAAATGTATCCTACGAGCAGTACTTC. Translation gives CSAPPGQGNVSYEQYF.

The chain employs TRBV9 and TRBJ2-3; D not certain. Germline V CDR1 and CDR2: SGDLS, YYNGEE. The CDR3 has 12 residues. V was clipped by 0 bases and J by 11 bases, with 10 bases between them. In DNA, the CDR3 is TGTGCCAGCAGCGTAGTACAGAACGAGCAGTATTTT. Amino acid sequence: CASSVVQNEQYF.

The J gene is TRBJ2-7, the V gene TRBV5-1; 8 nucleotides agree with TRBD1. The CDR3 runs 14 residues. Germline loops: CDR1 SGHRS, CDR2 YFSETQ. J lost 6 bases, V lost 3 bases, and 8 bases had no gene match. The CDR3 DNA follows: TGCGCCAGCAGCTCGGATTGGACAGGGACCGAGCAGTACTTC. Encoded protein: CASSSDWTGTEQYF.

This clone turned up a few times. The rearrangement links TRBV6-1 to TRBJ2-7; 12 bases are a match to TRBD2. The CDR3 totals 13 residues. Germline trimming cut 10 bases from V and 5 bases from J; bases unmatched to any gene: 6. Germline lookup yields CDR1 MNHNS and CDR2 SASEGT. The CDR3 coding sequence is TGTGCCACCAGAGGACTAGCGGGGAACGAGCAGTACTTC. Its translation: CATRGLAGNEQYF.

This rearrangement joins TRBV7-8 to TRBJ2-2; a weak D match, TRBD2 (5 bases). The germline gives CDR1 SGHVS, CDR2 FQNEAQ. The V end lost 4 bases, the J end lost 7 bases, and 13 bases lay between the germline ends. There are 14 residues in the CDR3. The chain's CDR3 is CASSSLSEVGELFF. DNA of the CDR3: TGTGCCAGCAGCTCTCTTAGCGAAGTCGGGGAGCTGTTTTTT.

This chain connects TRBV27 to TRBJ1-4; weak D call: TRBD1 (6 bases). CDR1 and CDR2 from the germline V gene are MNHEY and SMNVEV (reference sequence). Trimming cost V 0 bases and J 0 bases, with 14 bases left between them. The CDR3 has 18 residues. As DNA, the CDR3 is TGTGCCAGCAGTTTATCGAGGGCAGGGGTTGCAACTAATGAAAAACTGTTTTTT. This encodes CASSLSRAGVATNEKLFF.